The T cell receptor (beta chain) under discussion was sequenced for a study of T cells in Graves' hyperthyroidism and ophthalmopathy. Background on the study: Peripheral blood was drawn at first diagnosis, prior to all treatment.

Germline V gives CDR1 ENHRY, CDR2 SYGVKD. Trimming at V came to 6 bases and at J to 4 bases, leaving 5 bases not matched to a gene. The length of the CDR3 is 14 residues. The study defined stable Graves' hyperthyroidism as no ophthalmopathy progression within 18 months. Clinical symptoms, serum thyroxine and TRAb, thyroid ultrasound and orbital computed tomography together formed the diagnostic basis. Study-level results: Patients with ophthalmopathy were separated from those with stable hyperthyroidism by a 13 V-J model.

As concerns this clonotype: What it binds is not known.

RNA transcripts served as the template for amplifying TCR beta CDR3 regions. The HTBI primer set served for first-round RT-PCR of the TCR CDR3. TCRdb passed the multiplex PCR reads through MiXCR, listing each CDR3 protein once. The sample shows about 210,000 distinct CDR3 sequences, 17% of them seen only once. This receptor was taken from a man in his forties or fifties with Graves' hyperthyroidism. This chain links TRBV10-3 with TRBJ2-2; 7 bases line up with TRBD1. Specimen: blood. For the CDR3, the DNA is TGTGCCATCAGCCTGACAGGGCTCACCGGGGAGCTGTTTTTT. This codes for CAISLTGLTGELFF.